A single sample gave rise to the 32 T cell receptor beta chains below, sequenced in a study of radiotherapy plus CTLA-4 blockade in lung cancer. Sequencing used immunoSEQ multiplex PCR; TCRdb keeps in-frame clones, though not all of them. The sample shows tens of thousands of clones, roughly four fifths of them seen only once. The specimen comprised peripheral blood, sampled from a patient treated with radiotherapy plus ipilimumab. The receptors derive from a human donor with non-small cell lung cancer who had stable disease on radiotherapy plus ipilimumab.

The rearrangement joins TRBV6-5 to TRBJ2-7; D is perhaps TRBD1 (6 bases). The length of the CDR3 is 15 residues. V was shortened by 7 bases and J by 1 base, with 17 bases between the two germline ends. Germline values: CDR1 MNHEY, CDR2 SVGAGI. The CDR3 DNA reads as TGTGCCAGCAACCGCCCAGGGACACTTTCCTACGAGCAGTACTTC. This codes for CASNRPGTLSYEQYF.

The V gene is TRBV28, the J gene TRBJ2-2; no clear D gene. In germline, CDR1 is MDHEN, CDR2 SYDVKM. The CDR3 has 14 residues. The V end was cut by 2 bases, the J end by 7 bases, with 11 bases between. For the CDR3, the DNA is TGTGCCAGCAGTTTAAAGTCCTTGGGCGGGGAGCTGTTTTTT. It is translated as CASSLKSLGGELFF.

The CDR3 nucleotides are TGTGCCAGCAGTTACTCGTGGACAGGGTATTCACCCCTCCACTTT. Residues: CASSYSWTGYSPLHF. The chain couples TRBV6-5 to TRBJ1-6; TRBD1 matches 8 bases. This CDR3 spans 15 amino acids. The germline CDR1 and CDR2 sequences are MNHEY and SVGAGI. The trim removed 0 bases at V and 8 bases at J, leaving 3 bases unmatched.

This clone was detected a few times. The chain joins TRBV7-8 to TRBJ2-5, with 11 bases lining up with TRBD2. Germline V CDR1 and CDR2: SGHVS, FQNEAQ. The CDR3 totals 15 residues. Trimming removed 7 bases from V and 3 bases from J; junction bases left unmatched: 7. The CDR3 sequence: CASTKAGLAEETQYF. As DNA, the CDR3 is TGTGCCAGCACCAAGGCGGGACTAGCGGAAGAGACCCAGTACTTC.

A note on this clone: One junction end disagrees with the germline gene, perhaps due to a read error. V usage is TRBV7-9 and J usage is TRBJ2-3, with 10 nucleotides matching TRBD1. The CDR3 is 17 amino acids. CDR1 is SEHNR, CDR2 FQNEAQ, per germline (reference sequence). The DNA for the CDR3 is TGTGCCGGCAGCTTCCCGACCGGGACAGGGGTCCTCGATACGCAGTATTTT. Its protein is CAGSFPTGTGVLDTQYF.

In its sample, this clone was seen once. The J gene is TRBJ2-3, the V gene TRBV11-2; 7 bases are a match to TRBD2. Trimming at V came to 4 bases and at J to 2 bases, leaving 9 bases not matched to a gene. The CDR3 length is 16 residues. Germline V gives CDR1 SGHAT, CDR2 FQNNGV. This CDR3 reads CASSYPSSGLTDTQYF. CDR3 coding DNA: TGTGCCAGCAGCTACCCGTCTAGCGGACTCACAGATACGCAGTATTTT.

This chain connects TRBV29-1 to TRBJ2-5; TRBD2 might be the D (5 bases). V was clipped by 6 bases and J by 1 base, with 9 bases between them. CDR3 length: 12 residues. CDR1 and CDR2 (germline): SQVTM, ANQGSEA. The CDR3 spells CSVVTSQETQYF. As DNA, the CDR3 is TGCAGCGTCGTAACTAGCCAAGAGACCCAGTACTTC.

This chain uses TRBV28 with TRBJ2-1; tentatively, D is TRBD1 (6 bases). V was clipped by 6 bases and J by 7 bases, with 22 bases between them. Germline assignment: CDR1 MDHEN and CDR2 SYDVKM. The CDR3 is 16 residues long. CDR3 in DNA: TGTGCCAGCAGGTATCTAGCTTTGGATCAGGGGAATGAGCAGTTCTTC. Translated: CASRYLALDQGNEQFF.

This chain connects TRBV6-4 to TRBJ1-2; 8 bases agree with TRBD1. Looked up from germline, CDR1 is MRHNA and CDR2 is SNTAGT. This CDR3 spans 16 amino acids. Germline trimming cut 3 bases from V and 7 bases from J; bases unmatched to any gene: 13. The CDR3, as DNA: TGTGCCAGCAGTGAACAAGGACAGGGAATTCCAAGTGGCTACACCTTC. It translates to CASSEQGQGIPSGYTF.

This clone was found once. This rearrangement joins TRBV6-5 to TRBJ2-2, with 10 nucleotides matching TRBD1. In germline, CDR1 is MNHEY, CDR2 SVGAGI. The CDR3 has 15 amino acids. Germline trimming cut 2 bases from V and 4 bases from J; bases unmatched to any gene: 1. The CDR3 DNA reads as TGTGCCAGCAGTTACGGGACAGGGGCCACCGGGGAGCTGTTTTTT. It codes for CASSYGTGATGELFF.

This clone came up a few times. This chain links TRBV4-1 with TRBJ1-1, with 7 bases identical to TRBD1. J lost 0 bases, V lost 4 bases, and 11 bases had no gene match. CDR3 length equals 17 residues. Germline values: CDR1 MGHRA, CDR2 YSYEKL. The CDR3 here is CASSRLRDRFMNTEAFF. The CDR3 nucleotides are TGCGCCAGCAGCCGACTCCGGGACAGATTCATGAACACTGAAGCTTTCTTT.

Details on this clone: A read error may be the cause here, since a much bigger clone is one base away. The chain couples TRBV5-6 to TRBJ1-2, with 7 bases aligning to TRBD1. Germline V gene sequence: CDR1 SGHDT, CDR2 YYEEEE. CDR3 length: 16 residues. This chain's CDR3 is CASGLALFLTGEGYTF. The CDR3 DNA reads TGTGCCAGCGGCTTGGCCCTTTTCCTTACAGGGGAAGGCTACACCTTC. Variable domain in full (rest from reference TRBV5-6 and TRBJ1-2): DAGVTQSPTHLIKTRGQQVTLRCSPKSGHDTVSWYQQALGQGPQFIFQYYEEEERQRGNFPDRFSGHQFPNYSSELNVNALLLGDSALYLCASGLALFLTGEGYTFGSGTRLTVV.

This clone was recorded a few times. The rearrangement joins TRBV7-2 to TRBJ2-1; D is unclear. Germline V lookup: CDR1 SGHTA, CDR2 FQGNSA. The CDR3 spans 15 residues. V was clipped by 1 base and J by 7 bases, with 14 bases between them. The CDR3 bases are TGTGCCAGCAGCTTAGATTCAGGTTCAGCAAATGAGCAGTTCTTC. It encodes CASSLDSGSANEQFF.

The table lists this clone with a few counts. The chain has TRBV18 and TRBJ1-3; D remains unclear. Trimming removed 3 bases at V and 4 bases at J, with 13 bases between. This CDR3 is built from 15 residues. CDR1 and CDR2 (germline): KGHSH, LQKENI. The chain's CDR3 is CASSPLTTKGNTIYF. The CDR3 DNA is TGTGCCAGCTCACCTTTAACCACGAAAGGAAACACCATATATTTT.

Concerning this clone itself: At one end, the junction sequence differs from germline, possibly due to a read error. The chain uses TRBV12-5 and TRBJ2-1; 10 nucleotides agree with TRBD1. The germline V gene has CDR1 LGHNT and CDR2 FRNRAP. The CDR3 spans 15 residues. The CDR3 nucleotides are TGTGCTAGTGGATTGGGACAGGGGTTCTACAATGAGCAGTTCTTC. Translated, it gives CASGLGQGFYNEQFF.

The rearrangement uses TRBV9 and TRBJ1-5; D not resolved. This CDR3 spans 14 amino acids. From germline, CDR1 is SGDLS and CDR2 YYNGEE. V was shortened by 1 base and J by 5 bases, with 10 bases between the two germline ends. CDR3 sequence: CASSVTSGDQPQHF. The DNA of the CDR3 is TGTGCCAGCAGCGTAACGAGCGGGGATCAGCCCCAGCATTTT.

This chain connects TRBV30 to TRBJ2-7, with D possibly TRBD1 on 6 matching bases. Trimming cost V 1 base and J 2 bases, with 9 bases left between them. The CDR3 sequence is 13 residues long. Germline CDR1 and CDR2: GTSNPN and SVGIG (reference sequence). DNA of the CDR3: TGTGCCTGGAGTGGCAGGGGCGCCTACGAGCAGTACTTC. This codes for CAWSGRGAYEQYF.

The gene calls are TRBV27 and TRBJ2-6; unclear D gene. The CDR3 runs 15 residues. Germline assignment: CDR1 MNHEY and CDR2 SMNVEV (reference sequence). The V end was cut by 5 bases, the J end by 5 bases, with 13 bases between. The CDR3 sequence: CASSRQAPRANVLTF. CDR3 nucleotide sequence: TGTGCCAGCAGTCGGCAGGCCCCAAGGGCCAACGTCCTGACTTTC.

This chain connects TRBV6-5 to TRBJ1-1; D uncertain. This CDR3 is built from 13 residues. Germline lookup yields CDR1 MNHEY and CDR2 SVGAGI. The V end lost 2 bases, the J end lost 8 bases, and 12 bases lay between the germline ends. This CDR3 is CASSYRRGWEAFF. For the CDR3, the DNA is TGTGCCAGCAGTTACCGCCGGGGTTGGGAAGCTTTCTTT.

V is TRBV2 and J is TRBJ1-2; no definite D call. Germline V gene lookup returns CDR1 SNHLY and CDR2 FYNNEI. The CDR3 runs to 12 residues. V lost 4 bases and J lost 7, with 10 bases in between. The CDR3 DNA reads TGTGCCAGCAGTGGACCTCAGAGTGGCTACACCTTC. This sequence encodes CASSGPQSGYTF. Based on the CDR3 plus reference TRBV2 and TRBJ1-2, the full variable domain is EPEVTQTPSHQVTQMGQEVILRCVPISNHLYFYWYRQILGQKVEFLVSFYNNEISEKSEIFDDQFSVERPDGSNFTLKIRSTKLEDSAMYFCASSGPQSGYTFGSGTRLTVV.

This chain joins TRBV19 and TRBJ2-1; 9 positions agree with TRBD1. Germline loops: CDR1 LNHDA, CDR2 SQIVND (reference sequence). This CDR3 contains 16 residues. The V segment lost 4 bases and the J segment 3 bases; nucleotides outside the gene matches: 7. CDR3 sequence (DNA): TGTGCCAGTAGTAGATTCCGGGACAGGGTCTACAATGAGCAGTTCTTC. It translates to CASSRFRDRVYNEQFF.

The genes are TRBV19 and TRBJ1-4; the match to TRBD1 covers 8 bases. Trimming took 5 bases from V and 6 from J; bases not matched to a gene: 8. Germline lookup yields CDR1 LNHDA and CDR2 SQIVND (reference sequence). CDR3 length: 15 amino acids. For the CDR3, the DNA is TGTGCCAGTAGTCCCCGACAGGGGATTGATGAAAAACTGTTTTTT. Amino acid sequence: CASSPRQGIDEKLFF.

This clone was seen repeatedly, ten times or more. The chain employs TRBV5-1 and TRBJ1-5; D possibly corresponds to TRBD1 (6 bases). Germline V gene data show CDR1 as SGHRS and CDR2 as YFSETQ. This CDR3 contains 20 residues. The V end lost 4 bases, the J end lost 1 base, and 27 bases lay between the germline ends. The CDR3 protein is CASSHILGEGEGESNQPQHF. For the CDR3, the DNA is TGCGCCAGCAGCCATATCCTGGGGGAGGGAGAGGGGGAAAGCAATCAGCCCCAGCATTTT.

Only a few counts were recorded for this clone. The rearrangement joins TRBV7-7 to TRBJ1-1; maybe TRBD1 (5 bases). V lost 3 bases and J lost 4, with 9 bases in between. The germline gives CDR1 SSHAT, CDR2 FNYEAQ (reference sequence). The CDR3 extends over 13 amino acids. CDR3 in DNA: TGTGCCAGCAGCTTTGGGAGGGGCACTGAAGCTTTCTTT. It codes for CASSFGRGTEAFF.

This chain links TRBV5-4 with TRBJ2-7; D may be TRBD1 (8 bases). Germline CDR1 SGHNT, CDR2 YYREEE (reference sequence). The CDR3 is 14 amino acids. Deletions cut 2 bases from V and 3 bases from J, with 12 bases between. The DNA of the CDR3 is TGTGCCAGCAGCTTACAGGGGGGGGGCTACGAGCAGTACTTC. The encoded protein is CASSLQGGGYEQYF.

This sequence joins TRBV11-2 and TRBJ1-3, with 10 bases that match TRBD1. V lost 1 base, J lost 2 bases, and 5 bases stayed unmatched. There are 17 residues in the CDR3. Germline lookup yields CDR1 SGHAT and CDR2 FQNNGV. The CDR3 spells CASSLGQGAGAGNTIYF. The DNA for the CDR3 is TGTGCCAGCAGCTTAGGACAGGGGGCCGGAGCTGGAAACACCATATATTTT.

The chain recombines TRBV5-5 with TRBJ1-2; no reliable D call. This CDR3 contains 15 residues. Between the trimmed V and J ends, which lost 4 bases and 4 bases, there was a span of 17 bases. Per germline, CDR1 SGHKS and CDR2 YYEKEE (reference sequence). In nucleotides, the CDR3 is TGTGCCAGCAGCGTGGAATACCCCCCAGGCTATGGCTACACCTTC. It specifies CASSVEYPPGYGYTF.

This rearrangement joins TRBV10-1 to TRBJ1-1; D unresolved. V lost 7 bases to trimming and J lost 0 bases, with 9 bases between them. Germline-derived CDR1 and CDR2 are WNHNN and SYGVQD (reference sequence). The CDR3 is made up of 13 amino acids. The CDR3 sequence: CASKRGVNTEAFF. For the CDR3, the DNA is TGCGCCAGCAAGAGAGGTGTGAACACTGAAGCTTTCTTT.

This chain links TRBV5-1 with TRBJ1-1; D unclear. The CDR3 length is 14 residues. Trimming left V 4 bases short and J 0 bases short, with 10 bases between. The germline V gene encodes CDR1 SGHRS and CDR2 YFSETQ. In DNA, the CDR3 is TGCGCCAGCAGCCAATATTATATGAACACTGAAGCTTTCTTT. As protein: CASSQYYMNTEAFF.

This chain uses TRBV28 with TRBJ1-2, with 7 bases fitting TRBD1. CDR1 and CDR2 (germline): MDHEN, SYDVKM. The CDR3 covers 12 residues. Trimming cost V 4 bases and J 7 bases; bases outside gene matches: 3. The CDR3 DNA reads as TGTGCCAGCAGTTCAGGGGGGAGTGGCTACACCTTC. This encodes CASSSGGSGYTF.

This clone came up many times. V usage is TRBV7-9 and J usage is TRBJ1-4; TRBD1 is a possible D gene (6 bases). This CDR3 region has 15 residues. V was trimmed by 1 base and J by 7 bases, leaving 13 bases between them. Germline values: CDR1 SEHNR, CDR2 FQNEAQ (reference sequence). CDR3 DNA: TGTGCCAGCAGCTTAGAGGGCAGGGGAACTGAAAAACTGTTTTTT. It yields the protein CASSLEGRGTEKLFF.

This chain links TRBV19 with TRBJ2-3, with TRBD2 identical over 11 bases. Per the germline V gene, CDR1 is LNHDA and CDR2 is SQIVND (reference sequence). The CDR3 is 17 amino acids. Germline trimming cut 2 bases from V and 2 bases from J; bases unmatched to any gene: 6. CDR3 sequence (DNA): TGTGCCAGTAGTATATCCACGACTAGCGGGGTCACAGATACGCAGTATTTT. Translating gives CASSISTTSGVTDTQYF.